One sample yielded the 13 T cell receptor beta chains listed below, sequenced in a study of response to subunit inactivated influenza vaccine. TCRdb itself ran the RT-PCR reads through MiXCR, one entry per CDR3 protein. This table holds 600,000 to 700,000 distinct CDR3 sequences, about 14% found once. The starting material was PBMCs from blood, obtained roughly 15 days before vaccination. Receptor source: a man in his forties or fifties who received an inactivated influenza vaccine.

The chain joins TRBV2 to TRBJ2-7, with 12 bases matching TRBD2. The CDR3 has 14 amino acids. V shed 7 bases, J shed 3 bases, and the junction held 4 bases outside the gene matches. Germline V lookup: CDR1 SNHLY, CDR2 FYNNEI. CDR3 residues: CASTRTSGNYEQYF. The CDR3, as DNA: TGTGCCAGCACCAGGACTAGCGGGAACTACGAGCAGTACTTC. Full variable domain (rest looked up from reference TRBV2 and TRBJ2-7): EPEVTQTPSHQVTQMGQEVILRCVPISNHLYFYWYRQILGQKVEFLVSFYNNEISEKSEIFDDQFSVERPDGSNFTLKIRSTKLEDSAMYFCASTRTSGNYEQYFGPGTRLTVT.

This chain links TRBV20-1 with TRBJ2-1; 7 bases match TRBD1. Germline loops: CDR1 DFQATT, CDR2 SNEGSKA (reference sequence). V lost 6 bases to trimming and J lost 5 bases; unmatched junction nucleotides: 7. CDR3 length: 13 amino acids. In DNA, the CDR3 is TGCAGTGCCTTACTGGGACAGAACAATGAGCAGTTCTTC. Protein sequence: CSALLGQNNEQFF.

This clonotype was observed a handful of times. J is TRBJ2-5 and V is TRBV6-2 or TRBV6-3, with D hard to call. The CDR3 covers 16 residues. In germline, CDR1 is MNHEY, CDR2 SVGEGT. Trimming cost V 0 bases and J 1 base, with 12 bases left between them. The CDR3 sequence: CASSYSVGRLQETQYF. CDR3 sequence (DNA): TGTGCCAGCAGTTACTCGGTTGGCAGGCTCCAAGAGACCCAGTACTTC.

This clonotype has a handful of counts. This chain links TRBV5-1 with TRBJ2-3; D is undetermined. V dropped 3 bases and J dropped 0 bases, with 11 bases sitting between them. Germline V gene data show CDR1 as SGHRS and CDR2 as YFSETQ. The CDR3 runs 15 residues. CDR3 residues: CASSSDPSSTDTQYF. CDR3 nucleotides: TGCGCCAGCAGCTCGGACCCATCCAGCACAGATACGCAGTATTTT.

The sample holds a few counts of this clonotype. This rearrangement joins TRBV6-2 or TRBV6-3 to TRBJ1-2, with 8 bases matching TRBD1. The V gene end was trimmed by 8 bases and the J gene end by 4 bases; junction bases not matched to a gene: 15. The CDR3 totals 16 residues. The germline V gene encodes CDR1 MNHEY and CDR2 SVGEGT. CDR3 protein: CASSRGQAKSSYGYTF. DNA of the CDR3: TGTGCCAGCTCCAGGGGGCAGGCCAAGAGCTCCTATGGCTACACCTTC.

This clonotype occurred many times. The genes are TRBV28 and TRBJ1-5; D gene unclear. Germline V gene sequence: CDR1 MDHEN, CDR2 SYDVKM. The V and J ends lost 8 bases and 4 bases respectively, with 15 bases between them. The CDR3 extends over 14 amino acids. DNA for the CDR3: TGTGCCAGCTCCCTCCAGCTCGGTAATCAGCCCCAGCATTTT. Translated, it gives CASSLQLGNQPQHF.

This clonotype appeared a few times. The DNA of the CDR3 is TGTGCCAGCAGCTTTGGCCTTCCCGCCACCTACGAGCAGTACTTC. Its protein is CASSFGLPATYEQYF. The chain has TRBV7-2 and TRBJ2-7; no reliable D call. Germline CDR1 is SGHTA and CDR2 is FQGNSA. This CDR3 region has 15 residues. V lost 3 bases, J lost 2 bases, and 14 bases lay in between.

At least ten counts were recorded for this clonotype. This chain links TRBV15 with TRBJ2-3; D could derive from TRBD1 or TRBD2 (6 bases each). The CDR3 contains 13 residues. Germline CDR1 LNHNV, CDR2 YYDKDF (reference sequence). V was cut by 4 bases and J by 6 bases, with 11 bases left in between. Here the CDR3 reads CATSIRGGDTQYF. The CDR3 DNA is TGTGCCACCAGCATCCGAGGGGGGGATACGCAGTATTTT.

There are many counts of this clonotype. This chain joins TRBV7-2 and TRBJ2-1, with 12 positions matching TRBD2. Looked up from germline, CDR1 is SGHTA and CDR2 is FQGNSA. With 5 bases clipped from V and 6 bases from J, the junction kept 5 bases outside the gene matches. This CDR3 is built from 15 residues. CDR3 protein: CASSRLAGAGNEQFF. The CDR3 nucleotides read TGTGCCAGCAGCAGACTAGCGGGAGCTGGCAATGAGCAGTTCTTC.

This chain uses TRBV5-5 with TRBJ2-3; TRBD2 might be the D (5 bases). Per germline, CDR1 SGHKS and CDR2 YYEKEE (reference sequence). This CDR3 has 16 amino acids. V was trimmed by 3 bases and J by 0 bases, leaving 14 bases between them. The CDR3 coding sequence is TGTGCCAGCAGCTCAAGACTAACCACTAGCACAGATACGCAGTATTTT. This translates into CASSSRLTTSTDTQYF.

This clonotype was seen repeatedly, ten times or more. The V call is TRBV18, the J call TRBJ2-5, with unresolved D. This CDR3 contains 12 residues. From germline, CDR1 is KGHSH and CDR2 LQKENI. V was cut by 3 bases and J by 5 bases, with 7 bases left in between. The CDR3: CASSPEFETQYF. DNA of the CDR3: TGTGCCAGCTCACCTGAGTTCGAGACCCAGTACTTC.

The V gene is TRBV7-2, the J gene TRBJ2-7, with 10 bases aligning to TRBD1. In germline, CDR1 is SGHTA, CDR2 FQGNSA. J was trimmed by 4 bases and V by 5 bases; bases with no gene match: 8. The CDR3 spans 15 residues. The CDR3 region has the DNA TGTGCCAGCAGCATTGACCGGGACAGGGGTTACGAGCAGTACTTC. Residues: CASSIDRDRGYEQYF.

This clonotype was counted ten times or more. V is TRBV5-6 and J is TRBJ1-2, with unresolved D. This CDR3 spans 14 amino acids. Germline CDR1 SGHDT, CDR2 YYEEEE. The V gene lost 1 base and the J gene lost 1 base, with 8 bases spanning the gap. The CDR3 loop is CASSLRAGNYGYTF. CDR3 nucleotide sequence: TGTGCCAGCAGCTTGCGGGCTGGTAACTATGGCTACACCTTC.